The rows below give T cell receptor beta chains drawn from one sample of a study of T cells in Graves' hyperthyroidism and ophthalmopathy. TCRdb independently ran MiXCR on the multiplex PCR reads; one entry per CDR3 protein. The profile shows some 490,000 distinct CDR3 sequences, 15% to 20% of them singletons. Sample: blood. All receptors derive from a woman aged 25 to 39 with Graves' ophthalmopathy. CDR3s include the opening cysteine and the closing phenylalanine or tryptophan. D genes are given only for firm matches. Size is omitted from some rows. Given values are once, few, many or a class for expanded clones.

d_gene,v_gene,abundance,j_gene,CDR3aa,CDR3nt
NA,TRBV7-9,many,TRBJ2-7,CASSTTGAQGSYEQYF,TGTGCCAGCAGCACGACAGGAGCCCAAGGCTCCTACGAGCAGTACTTC
TRBD2,TRBV5-1,NA,TRBJ2-7,CASSLVGRAHEQYF,TGCGCCAGCAGCTTGGTTGGGAGGGCCCACGAGCAGTACTTC
NA,TRBV6-1,few,TRBJ1-1,CAGQHQLNTEAFF,TGTGCCGGCCAGCATCAGTTAAACACTGAAGCTTTCTTT
TRBD2,TRBV20-1,NA,TRBJ2-3,CSALDLADKDTQYF,TGCAGTGCCCTCGACCTAGCGGACAAAGATACGCAGTATTTT
NA,TRBV5-1,NA,TRBJ1-1,CASSLASDNGAFF,TGCGCCAGCAGCTTGGCATCGGATAATGGAGCTTTCTTT
NA,TRBV4-1,NA,TRBJ2-7,CASSQGGVYEQYF,TGCGCCAGCAGCCAAGGGGGCGTCTACGAGCAGTACTTC
TRBD1,TRBV15,NA,TRBJ2-3,CATSRDRGQGADTQYF,TGTGCCACCAGCAGAGATAGGGGACAGGGGGCAGATACGCAGTATTTT
NA,TRBV20-1,many,TRBJ2-1,CSAVSLFYNEQFF,TGCAGTGCTGTTAGCCTTTTCTACAATGAGCAGTTCTTC
TRBD1,TRBV28,NA,TRBJ2-7,CASSLSLGQGGYEQYF,TGTGCCAGCAGTTTATCCCTTGGACAGGGAGGCTACGAGCAGTACTTC
NA,TRBV3-1,many,TRBJ2-3,CASSQGLGIADTQYF,TGTGCCAGCAGCCAAGGGCTGGGAATCGCAGATACGCAGTATTTT
NA,TRBV29-1,many,TRBJ2-2,CSGRGSARGGELFF,TGCAGCGGCCGAGGTAGCGCACGAGGCGGGGAGCTGTTTTTT
NA,TRBV29-1,NA,TRBJ1-2,CSVGGVEQGFGGYTF,TGCAGCGTTGGGGGGGTCGAACAGGGATTTGGTGGCTACACCTTC
NA,TRBV28,many,TRBJ1-5,CASRKKGLGDQPQHF,TGTGCCAGCAGAAAGAAGGGACTAGGGGATCAGCCCCAGCATTTT
NA,TRBV11-2,many,TRBJ1-2,CASSGRLYNSQGYTF,TGTGCCAGCAGCGGCCGCTTATACAACTCTCAGGGCTACACCTTC
NA,TRBV5-1,NA,TRBJ2-2,CASSLERQNTGELFF,TGCGCCAGCAGCTTGGAAAGGCAGAACACCGGGGAGCTGTTTTTT
TRBD1,TRBV27,many,TRBJ2-7,CASTRTGLHEQYF,TGTGCCAGCACCCGGACAGGTCTCCACGAGCAGTACTTC
NA,TRBV28,few,TRBJ2-1,CASRSNEQFF,TGTGCCAGCAGGTCTAATGAGCAGTTCTTC
NA,TRBV2,many,TRBJ2-6,CASSGRGQILLGANVLTF,TGTGCCAGCAGTGGAAGAGGACAGATACTTCTTGGGGCCAACGTCCTGACTTTC
NA,TRBV28,many,TRBJ1-4,CASGLSGALLELFF,TGTGCCAGCGGATTGTCAGGGGCCCTACTGGAACTGTTTTTT
TRBD1,TRBV20-1,NA,TRBJ2-1,CSASYSGTGLF,TGCAGTGCTAGCTATTCGGGGACAGGGCTCTTC
NA,TRBV24-1,NA,TRBJ2-3,CATSGGRQLQDTQYF,TGTGCCACCAGTGGGGGGCGACAGTTACAAGATACGCAGTATTTT
TRBD2,TRBV19,few,TRBJ2-6,CASSLPTSGSRGANVLTF,TGTGCCAGTAGTTTGCCGACTAGCGGGAGCCGAGGGGCCAACGTCCTGACTTTC
NA,TRBV5-1,many,TRBJ2-3,CASSALSVIDTQYF,TGCGCCAGCAGCGCCTTAAGTGTCATAGATACGCAGTATTTT
NA,TRBV28,once,TRBJ1-4,CASNFWEGTNEKLFF,TGTGCCAGCAATTTTTGGGAGGGGACGAATGAAAAACTGTTTTTT
NA,TRBV7-8,NA,TRBJ2-7,CASSPTRQASYEQYF,TGTGCCAGCAGCCCAACTAGACAGGCTTCCTACGAGCAGTACTTC
NA,TRBV2,few,TRBJ1-1,CASSGGSNTEAFF,TGTGCCAGCAGTGGGGGTTCTAACACTGAAGCTTTCTTT
TRBD1,TRBV11-2,many,TRBJ1-1,CASSLGGRDSLVTEAFF,TGTGCCAGCAGCTTGGGGGGGCGGGACAGTTTAGTCACTGAAGCTTTCTTT
NA,TRBV7-9,many,TRBJ2-3,CASIEDNLSDTQYF,TGTGCCAGCATCGAGGACAATCTCTCAGATACGCAGTATTTT
NA,TRBV12-3/TRBV12-4,NA,TRBJ2-6,CASISSGANVLTF,TGTGCCAGCATCAGTTCTGGGGCCAACGTCCTGACTTTC
TRBD1,TRBV7-9,NA,TRBJ1-2,CASSSTGAFAHGYTF,TGTGCCAGCAGTTCCACAGGGGCCTTTGCCCATGGCTACACCTTC
NA,TRBV5-5,NA,TRBJ1-3,CASSLVGGVPRSGNTIYF,TGTGCCAGCAGCTTGGTGGGGGGGGTACCGCGCTCTGGAAACACCATATATTTT
TRBD2,TRBV5-8,NA,TRBJ2-1,CASSLGTRGISEQFF,TGTGCCAGCAGCTTAGGGACTAGAGGAATTTCAGAGCAGTTCTTC
TRBD1,TRBV7-2,many,TRBJ2-1,CASSQDRGLYNEQFF,TGTGCCAGCAGCCAAGACAGGGGTCTCTACAATGAGCAGTTCTTC
TRBD2,TRBV2,NA,TRBJ2-2,CASSEAGRGGELFF,TGTGCCAGCAGTGAGGCCGGGAGGGGGGGGGAGCTGTTTTTT
NA,TRBV10-3,few,TRBJ1-1,CAISEPQERGTEAFF,TGTGCCATCAGTGAGCCACAGGAGCGAGGGACTGAAGCTTTCTTT
TRBD2,TRBV20-1,NA,TRBJ2-7,CSARLFTSGDRYF,TGCAGTGCTAGACTTTTCACTAGCGGCGATCGGTACTTC
TRBD2,TRBV6-1,few,TRBJ2-1,CASSRGSSYSEQFF,TGTGCCAGCAGTCGCGGGAGCTCCTACAGTGAGCAGTTCTTC
NA,TRBV20-1,many,TRBJ1-5,CSARDSSNQPQHF,TGCAGTGCTAGAGACAGTAGCAATCAGCCCCAGCATTTT
TRBD1,TRBV29-1,few,TRBJ2-7,CSASAPGTGELGYEQYF,TGCAGCGCTAGCGCCCCCGGGACAGGGGAATTAGGGTACGAGCAGTACTTC
NA,TRBV30,few,TRBJ1-5,CAWSVFRSNNQPQHF,TGTGCCTGGAGTGTATTCAGGAGCAACAATCAGCCCCAGCATTTT
NA,TRBV7-2,NA,TRBJ2-2,CASSLDMGTGELFF,TGTGCCAGCAGCCTGGATATGGGCACCGGGGAGCTGTTTTTT
TRBD2,TRBV6-1,NA,TRBJ2-7,CARHPQIGRTGLDFLGYEQYF,TGTGCCAGGCACCCCCAAATTGGACGCACGGGACTAGATTTCTTAGGGTACGAGCAGTACTTC
NA,TRBV6-6,few,TRBJ2-1,CASSYKGNEQFF,TGTGCCAGCAGTTACAAGGGGAATGAGCAGTTCTTC
NA,TRBV19,NA,TRBJ2-7,CASRGLQAYEQYF,TGTGCCAGCAGGGGTCTTCAGGCCTACGAGCAGTACTTC
NA,TRBV28,many,TRBJ1-5,CASSFQGDQPQHF,TGTGCCAGCAGTTTCCAGGGCGACCAGCCCCAGCATTTT
NA,TRBV28,many,TRBJ2-5,CASSTEKKGGETQYF,TGTGCCAGCAGTACCGAAAAAAAAGGAGGGGAGACCCAGTACTTC
TRBD2,TRBV24-1,few,TRBJ2-1,CATSDPTSGKNNEQFF,TGTGCCACCAGTGACCCCACTAGCGGGAAAAACAATGAGCAGTTCTTC
NA,TRBV6-1,NA,TRBJ1-6,CASSAGVRYSPLHF,TGTGCCAGCAGCGCGGGGGTGAGGTATTCACCCCTCCACTTT
NA,TRBV20-1,few,TRBJ1-2,CSASPTGVYGYTF,TGCAGTGCTAGCCCTACAGGAGTCTATGGCTACACCTTC
NA,TRBV7-2,many,TRBJ2-7,CASSSPGQGEQYF,TGTGCCAGCAGCTCCCCAGGGCAGGGCGAGCAGTACTTC
NA,TRBV7-9,many,TRBJ2-1,CASSLAEGYNEQFF,TGTGCCAGCAGCTTAGCAGAGGGCTACAATGAGCAGTTCTTC
NA,TRBV6-2/TRBV6-3,many,TRBJ2-7,CASSYSEGSRELYEQYF,TGTGCCAGCAGTTACTCCGAAGGTAGCAGGGAACTTTACGAGCAGTACTTC
TRBD1,TRBV28,NA,TRBJ1-5,CASSWGQNSNQPQHF,TGTGCCAGCAGTTGGGGACAGAATAGCAATCAGCCCCAGCATTTT
NA,TRBV29-1,once,TRBJ2-1,CSVERTVRTGGRETQFF,TGCAGCGTTGAAAGAACTGTAAGGACTGGGGGAAGAGAGACCCAGTTCTTC
TRBD1,TRBV6-2/TRBV6-3,NA,TRBJ1-1,CASSLWRGGAENTEAFF,TGTGCCAGCAGTTTGTGGAGAGGGGGCGCCGAGAACACTGAAGCTTTCTTT
TRBD1,TRBV5-1,many,TRBJ2-2,CASRYTGVPLTGELFF,TGCGCCAGCAGGTATACAGGGGTTCCTCTCACCGGGGAGCTGTTTTTT
NA,TRBV7-9,NA,TRBJ2-5,CASSPRTSRKTQYF,TGTGCCAGCAGCCCCAGAACTAGCCGGAAGACCCAGTACTTC
NA,TRBV19,NA,TRBJ1-5,CASSIDSPRGHQPQHF,TGTGCCAGTAGTATAGACAGTCCGCGAGGGCATCAGCCCCAGCATTTT